This TCR beta chain appears in the sequencing data of a study of blood T cells in healthy people across ages. General study points: It was the long-lived donors that had more naive CD4+ cells and higher diversity than aged donors. Bulk PBMC profiling left naive and antigen-experienced comparisons inconclusive.

In this sample, this clonotype turned up a few times. Its antigen is undetermined. Germline V gene lookup returns CDR1 SNHLY and CDR2 FYNNEI. Trimming at V came to 8 bases and at J to 8 bases, leaving 21 bases not matched to a gene. CDR3 length: 17 residues. A sample-barcoded 5' primer and a J-beta primer mix were used in a second PCR of about 7 to 11 cycles. TCRdb re-analysed the 5' RACE reads in MiXCR, keeping a single row per CDR3 protein. This table holds about 1,500,000 distinct CDR3 sequences, 42% found once. The sample taken for sequencing was blood. The chain couples TRBV2 to TRBJ2-1, with TRBD2 matching 7 bases. The source of this sequence is a woman aged 18-29 years in good health. CDR3 coding DNA: TGTGCCAGCGGGTTTGTGGGCGGGAGACTATGGGGCGATGAGCAGTTCTTC. Residues: CASGFVGGRLWGDEQFF.